These T cell receptor beta chains were read from a single sample in a study of PD-1 blockade in classical Hodgkin lymphoma. Repertoires were generated with immunoSEQ multiplex PCR, while TCRdb's copy carries only in-frame clones and drops some. The profile shows about 4,800 clones, roughly 83% of them singletons. The sample here was CD4+ T cells from blood, taken before the fourth cycle of nivolumab. These receptors originate from a human donor with classical Hodgkin lymphoma. Each CDR3 is given with its conserved first and last residue. The order of the fields is clone size, D gene, J gene, V gene, CDR3 protein, CDR3 DNA. A D gene is named only where the DNA matches it firmly. Size tells how often a clone was seen (once, few, many) or the class of an expanded clone, and some rows leave it out.

NA NA TRBJ1-2 TRBV6-1 CASSEGVGRTVGGYTF TGTGCCAGCAGTGAAGGGGTAGGACGGACCGTGGGTGGCTACACCTTC
NA NA TRBJ2-7 TRBV7-8 CASSFGRRSYEQYF TGTGCCAGCAGCTTCGGCAGGAGATCCTACGAGCAGTACTTC
few NA TRBJ1-5 TRBV5-8 CASTLRGPQHF TGTGCCAGCACCCTACGTGGGCCCCAGCATTTT
NA TRBD1 TRBJ1-1 TRBV27 CASRLGQDRKTEAFF TGTGCCAGCAGACTCGGACAGGACAGGAAGACTGAAGCTTTCTTT
NA NA TRBJ1-2 TRBV19 CASSRARLTGYTF TGTGCCAGTAGCAGAGCACGATTGACTGGCTACACCTTC
once NA TRBJ1-3 TRBV10-3 CAISESPPGGGSGNTIYF TGTGCCATCAGTGAGTCTCCCCCCGGAGGGGGGTCTGGAAACACCATATATTTT
NA NA TRBJ1-4 TRBV7-9 CASLTGSGREKLFF TGTGCCAGCTTGACCGGCTCTGGGAGGGAAAAACTGTTTTTT
NA NA TRBJ2-3 TRBV10-3 CAISPRDTTSTDTQYF TGTGCCATCAGCCCACGGGACACCACTAGCACAGATACGCAGTATTTT
once NA TRBJ1-2 TRBV7-2 CASSLWGRNYGYTF TGTGCCAGCAGCTTATGGGGGCGGAACTATGGCTACACCTTC
NA NA TRBJ1-4 TRBV29-1 CSVEAGLGEKLFF TGCAGCGTTGAGGCAGGGTTGGGTGAAAAACTGTTTTTT
NA NA TRBJ1-1 TRBV6-5 CASRPGGGGTEAFF TGTGCCAGCAGGCCTGGAGGAGGTGGCACTGAAGCTTTCTTT
NA TRBD2 TRBJ2-7 TRBV9 CASSSGGAREQYF TGTGCCAGCAGTAGCGGGGGGGCTAGGGAGCAGTACTTC
NA TRBD2 TRBJ2-1 TRBV6-1 CASSGTSGSSRYNEQFF TGTGCCAGCAGTGGGACTAGCGGATCTTCTCGGTACAATGAGCAGTTCTTC
NA NA TRBJ2-7 TRBV7-9 CASSLDQEQYF TGTGCCAGCAGCTTAGATCAGGAGCAGTACTTC
NA TRBD1 TRBJ1-2 TRBV30 CAWTGTGDGYTF TGTGCCTGGACTGGGACAGGGGATGGCTACACCTTC
NA NA TRBJ2-5 TRBV7-2 CASSLGPRLRGETQYF TGTGCCAGCAGCTTAGGGCCGAGACTCCGCGGGGAGACCCAGTACTTC
NA NA TRBJ2-3 TRBV19 CASSSTGGTDTQYF TGTGCCAGTAGTTCAACCGGTGGAACAGATACGCAGTATTTT
NA NA TRBJ1-6 TRBV9 CASNVDSSYNSPLHF TGTGCCAGCAACGTCGACAGCTCCTATAATTCACCCCTCCACTTT
NA NA TRBJ1-4 TRBV19 CASSDTGESEKLFF TGTGCCAGTTCCGACACCGGGGAAAGTGAAAAACTGTTTTTT
NA TRBD1 TRBJ2-7 TRBV11-2 CASTGNRGYEQYF TGTGCCAGCACCGGTAACAGGGGTTACGAGCAGTACTTC
few NA TRBJ2-5 TRBV11-3 CASSSGNSFGETQYF TGTGCCAGCAGCTCCGGGAATTCCTTCGGAGAGACCCAGTACTTC
NA NA TRBJ1-2 TRBV20-1 CSVAFGGYTF TGCAGTGTGGCCTTCGGTGGCTACACCTTC
NA TRBD2 TRBJ2-2 TRBV27 CASVSKAGANTGELFF TGTGCCAGCGTCTCCAAAGCGGGAGCGAACACCGGGGAGCTGTTTTTT
few TRBD1 TRBJ2-7 TRBV19 CATGQGKSEQYF TGTGCCACTGGACAGGGGAAGAGCGAGCAGTACTTC
NA TRBD1 TRBJ2-2 TRBV18 CASSPAGQGHTGELFF TGTGCCAGCTCACCAGCGGGACAGGGACACACCGGGGAGCTGTTTTTT
NA TRBD1 TRBJ2-7 TRBV7-9 CASSGVTGEFFYEQYF TGTGCCAGCAGCGGCGTCACAGGGGAGTTCTTCTACGAGCAGTACTTC
NA NA TRBJ2-3 TRBV28 CASNQGIRADTQYF TGTGCCAGCAATCAGGGGATAAGGGCAGATACGCAGTATTTT
NA NA TRBJ1-1 TRBV28 CASRWQGSEAFF TGTGCCAGCAGGTGGCAGGGGAGTGAAGCTTTCTTT
NA NA TRBJ1-1 TRBV6-1 CASRRTASKTPEAFF TGTGCCAGCAGGCGAACCGCCTCAAAGACCCCCGAAGCTTTCTTT
NA NA TRBJ2-1 TRBV11-3 CASSAVGGRQQFF TGTGCCAGCAGCGCAGTCGGAGGCCGACAACAGTTCTTC
large NA TRBJ1-2 TRBV6-5 CASSYSGKREGYTF TGTGCCAGCAGTTACTCCGGGAAAAGGGAGGGCTACACCTTC
NA TRBD1 TRBJ1-3 TRBV6-1 CASRPTGTSGNTIYF TGTGCCAGCAGACCGACAGGGACGTCGGGAAACACCATATATTTT
NA NA TRBJ1-6 TRBV6-5 CASGAGNNSPLHF TGTGCCAGCGGTGCAGGGAATAATTCACCCCTCCACTTT
NA NA TRBJ2-3 TRBV5-1 CASSLGTETDTQYF TGCGCCAGCAGCTTGGGGACGGAAACAGATACGCAGTATTTT
few TRBD1 TRBJ1-5 TRBV7-9 CASSSDPGQRNQPQHF TGTGCCAGCAGCTCAGATCCGGGACAGCGGAATCAGCCCCAGCATTTT
NA TRBD1 TRBJ2-1 TRBV6-5 CASSSLSNRGQNEQFF TGTGCCAGCAGTTCCTTGTCCAACAGGGGGCAAAATGAGCAGTTCTTC
few NA TRBJ1-1 TRBV10-3 CAISYGEMNTEAFF TGTGCCATCAGCTACGGGGAGATGAACACTGAAGCTTTCTTT
NA NA TRBJ2-7 TRBV12-5 CASGWGPSNSYEQYF TGTGCTAGTGGTTGGGGGCCCAGCAACTCCTACGAGCAGTACTTC
NA NA TRBJ1-4 TRBV7-9 CASSPLSGTSSGKLFF TGTGCCAGCAGCCCGCTTTCCGGGACGTCCTCGGGGAAACTGTTTTTT
NA TRBD2 TRBJ2-1 TRBV28 CASGTSGDYNEQFF TGTGCCAGCGGGACTAGCGGGGACTACAATGAGCAGTTCTTC
NA NA TRBJ2-5 TRBV5-8 CASSLGTWETQYF TGTGCCAGCAGCTTGGGGACGTGGGAGACCCAGTACTTC
NA NA TRBJ2-1 TRBV5-5 CASSQTGLGYNEQFF TGTGCCAGCAGCCAAACAGGGCTCGGCTACAATGAGCAGTTCTTC